The sequence of this TCR beta chain was determined in a study of blood T cell repertoires in COVID-19. Produced via immunoSEQ multiplex PCR; TCRdb's table is partial and in-frame only. This sample carries 250,000 to 300,000 clones, approximately 85% of them seen once, and the ten largest clones take about 6.9%. With regard to this clone: Other DNA sequences in this sample translate to the same CDR3.

After removal of 4 bases from V and 4 bases from J, the junction contained 1 base not matched to a gene. This CDR3 comprises 13 residues. Germline CDR1 and CDR2: ENHRY and SYGVKD. The sample comprised PBMCs or T cells enriched from blood (not recorded which). This chain uses TRBV10-3 with TRBJ2-7, with 10 positions matching TRBD1. This TCR was recovered from a woman between 50 and 59 years old who had been exposed to COVID-19. CDR3 in DNA: TGTGCCATCAGTGGGACAGGGGGATACGAGCAGTACTTC. As protein: CAISGTGGYEQYF.